These T cell receptor beta chains were read from a single sample in a study of T cells in localized non-small cell lung cancer. The repertoire was sequenced with immunoSEQ multiplex PCR; TCRdb's copy has only in-frame clones and lacks some. The profile shows 40,000 to 65,000 clones, approximately 88% of them singletons. The specimen comprised peripheral blood mononuclear cells, sampled before any cancer treatment. Receptors originate from a man aged 35-75 years with stage III lung adenocarcinoma. Both conserved end residues are trimmed from each CDR3.

TRBV7-9	ASSYQTVTEAF
TRBV4-3	ASSLSRRTEAF
TRBV7-9	ASSGGSAGEKLF
TRBV5-1	ASSPYGSGLSSGNTIY
TRBV5-8	ASSKRTGATNTGELF
TRBV11-1	ASSLEGWGEAF
TRBV19	ASTAAGPPTDTQY
TRBV7-9	ASTPDTSQPQH
TRBV5-6	ASSLESYEQY
TRBV19	ASSPGTFTDTQY
TRBV28	ASSVSTSGSETQY